Listed below are T cell receptor beta chains from one sample, sequenced in a study of PD-L1 blockade in urothelial cancer. TCRdb keeps only in-frame clones here, not all; method: immunoSEQ multiplex PCR. The data contain around 70,000 clones, around four fifths of them singletons. The source material was PBMCs, sampled around atezolizumab (anti-PD-L1) treatment. Source of these receptors: a man aged 70-80 years with urothelial cancer. The CDR3 runs from the conserved cysteine through the conserved F or W. Each record gives: D gene, V gene, J gene, clone size, CDR3 protein, CDR3 DNA. D genes are given only for firm matches. A clone size is listed for some rows: how often the clone was seen (once, few, many), or a class if it is expanded.

>TRBD2|TRBV28|TRBJ2-3|-
CASSLTGGTWDTQYF
TGTGCCAGCAGTTTGACGGGGGGGACTTGGGATACGCAGTATTTT
>TRBD2|TRBV9|TRBJ2-7|-
CASSVGGDRSYEQYF
TGTGCCAGCAGCGTGGGAGGGGACCGATCCTACGAGCAGTACTTC
>TRBD2|TRBV9|TRBJ2-7|once
CASSPVAGAYEQYF
TGTGCCAGCAGCCCAGTAGCGGGTGCCTACGAGCAGTACTTC
>TRBD1|TRBV5-4|TRBJ2-2|-
CASSLESYWTGNTGELFF
TGTGCCAGCAGCTTGGAGTCGTATTGGACAGGGAACACCGGGGAGCTGTTTTTT
>TRBD1|TRBV6-5|TRBJ2-3|-
CASSYGTGVLTDTQYF
TGTGCCAGCAGTTACGGGACAGGGGTCCTCACAGATACGCAGTATTTT
>-|TRBV18|TRBJ2-6|-
CASSPQGPWANVLTF
TGTGCCAGCTCACCGCAGGGGCCATGGGCCAACGTCCTGACTTTC
>TRBD1|TRBV7-9|TRBJ2-3|-
CASSSYLGQGRGTDTQYF
TGTGCCAGCAGCTCCTACCTTGGACAGGGCCGAGGCACAGATACGCAGTATTTT
>-|TRBV5-6|TRBJ1-4|-
CASSPSSTNEKLFF
TGTGCCAGCAGCCCTTCCTCAACTAATGAAAAACTGTTTTTT
>TRBD2|TRBV18|TRBJ2-2|-
CASSPLAVNTGELFF
TGTGCCAGCTCACCGCTAGCGGTGAACACCGGGGAGCTGTTTTTT
>-|TRBV15|TRBJ2-1|few
CATSRDPTPEGWNEQFF
TGTGCCACCAGCAGAGATCCCACCCCCGAGGGTTGGAATGAGCAGTTCTTC
>TRBD2|TRBV7-4|TRBJ2-1|-
CASSLVGTSVDNEQFF
TGTGCCAGCAGCTTAGTAGGGACTAGCGTTGACAATGAGCAGTTCTTC
>-|TRBV18|TRBJ2-3|-
CASSPPVGQGLTDTQYF
TGTGCCAGCTCACCACCAGTAGGGCAGGGGCTCACAGATACGCAGTATTTT
>-|TRBV4-2|TRBJ2-7|-
CASSPSPTGEQYF
TGTGCCAGCAGCCCCAGCCCAACAGGCGAGCAGTACTTC
>-|TRBV19|TRBJ2-7|-
CASSRGADRDFYEQYF
TGTGCCAGTAGTAGGGGGGCCGACAGGGACTTTTACGAGCAGTACTTC
>TRBD1|TRBV19|TRBJ1-5|-
CASSIDKTGFYSNQPQHF
TGTGCCAGTAGTATCGATAAGACAGGGTTTTATAGCAATCAGCCCCAGCATTTT
>TRBD1|TRBV5-5|TRBJ2-6|-
CASSLSGQGVGANVLTF
TGTGCCAGCAGCTTGAGCGGACAGGGGGTTGGGGCCAACGTCCTGACTTTC
>-|TRBV7-3|TRBJ2-3|-
CASSPGGTDTQYF
TGTGCCAGCAGCCCCGGGGGCACAGATACGCAGTATTTT
>-|TRBV28|TRBJ1-3|-
CASSLYRAYSF
TGTGCCAGCAGTTTATACAGGGCCTACTCATTT
>TRBD1|TRBV15|TRBJ1-4|-
CATSGGQGPNEKLFF
TGTGCCACCAGCGGCGGACAGGGGCCAAATGAAAAACTGTTTTTT
>TRBD2|TRBV4-1|TRBJ2-1|-
CASSQEKFGTSATSSYNEQFF
TGCGCCAGCAGCCAAGAGAAGTTCGGGACTAGCGCTACAAGCTCCTACAATGAGCAGTTCTTC
>-|TRBV27|TRBJ2-7|-
CASSSQTEAYEQYF
TGTGCCAGCAGTTCACAGACAGAGGCTTACGAGCAGTACTTC
>TRBD2|TRBV6-1|TRBJ2-2|-
CASSETSGNSGELFF
TGTGCCAGCAGTGAAACTAGCGGGAACTCTGGGGAGCTGTTTTTT
>TRBD2|TRBV18|TRBJ2-7|-
CASSPASALAGQYEQYF
TGTGCCAGCTCACCCGCTTCGGCCCTAGCGGGACAATACGAGCAGTACTTC
>TRBD2|TRBV6-1|TRBJ2-1|-
CASSEARGGEQFF
TGTGCCAGCAGTGAAGCCCGGGGGGGCGAGCAGTTCTTC
>TRBD2|TRBV23-1|TRBJ2-7|-
CASSQSGREAYEQYF
TGCGCCAGCAGTCAAAGCGGGAGAGAAGCCTACGAGCAGTACTTC
>TRBD1|TRBV29-1|TRBJ2-7|-
CSVEAGQGQYF
TGCAGCGTTGAAGCCGGACAGGGTCAGTACTTC
>-|TRBV6-1|TRBJ1-1|-
CASRPHGADTEAFF
TGTGCCAGCAGACCGCATGGGGCGGACACTGAAGCTTTCTTT
>TRBD1|TRBV6-1|TRBJ1-2|-
CASSAPDRGVGYTF
TGTGCCAGCAGTGCCCCGGACAGGGGGGTGGGCTACACCTTC
>TRBD1|TRBV19|TRBJ2-7|-
CASSVRDSPYEQYF
TGTGCCAGTAGTGTCCGGGACAGTCCCTACGAGCAGTACTTC
>-|TRBV6-1|TRBJ2-7|-
CASSVSPAYEQYF
TGTGCCAGCAGTGTGTCTCCGGCCTACGAGCAGTACTTC
>TRBD2|TRBV5-1|TRBJ2-5|once
CASSVAGEAQETQYF
TGCGCCAGCAGCGTAGCGGGGGAGGCTCAAGAGACCCAGTACTTC
>-|TRBV7-3|TRBJ2-1|once
CASSKTTLNEQFF
TGTGCCAGCAGCAAAACAACCTTGAATGAGCAGTTCTTC
>-|TRBV6-1|TRBJ1-2|few
CASSEVAFTF
TGTGCCAGCAGTGAGGTGGCTTTCACCTTC
>-|TRBV30|TRBJ1-4|-
CAWSVSTNEKLFF
TGTGCCTGGAGTGTATCTACTAATGAAAAACTGTTTTTT
>TRBD2|TRBV7-9|TRBJ2-3|once
CASSSWTSGRDTQYF
TGTGCCAGCAGCTCATGGACTAGCGGGAGAGATACGCAGTATTTT
>-|TRBV10-3|TRBJ2-2|-
CAISESVAEKTGELFF
TGTGCCATCAGTGAGTCGGTAGCGGAGAAGACCGGGGAGCTGTTTTTT
>-|TRBV7-3|TRBJ2-3|-
CASSSTGTSTDTQYF
TGTGCCAGCAGCTCCACCGGGACTAGCACAGATACGCAGTATTTT
>-|TRBV7-3|TRBJ2-1|-
CASSLIPTSEVSPSYNGQFF
TGTGCCAGCAGCTTAATCCCGACTTCAGAGGTGTCCCCATCCTACAATGGGCAGTTCTTC
>-|TRBV10-2|TRBJ1-2|-
CASSDRASNYGYTF
TGCGCCAGCAGTGACAGGGCCTCTAACTATGGCTACACCTTC
>-|TRBV19|TRBJ2-5|-
CASSWGQGETQYF
TGTGCCAGTAGTTGGGGGCAGGGAGAGACCCAGTACTTC
>-|TRBV30|TRBJ1-4|few
CAWSPQGYEKLFF
TGTGCCTGGAGTCCCCAGGGTTATGAAAAACTGTTTTTT
>-|TRBV9|TRBJ2-1|-
CASSVEVGRGNEQFF
TGTGCCAGCAGCGTAGAGGTGGGGCGGGGAAATGAGCAGTTCTTC
>TRBD1|TRBV4-1|TRBJ1-5|-
CASSQDYDRGLQPQHF
TGCGCCAGCAGCCAAGACTACGACAGGGGCCTACAGCCCCAGCATTTT
>-|TRBV7-2|TRBJ1-2|few
CASSFSPGVNYGYTF
TGTGCCAGCAGCTTCTCTCCAGGTGTAAACTATGGCTACACCTTC
>-|TRBV2|TRBJ2-5|-
CASSYVGGETQYF
TGTGCCAGCAGTTATGTAGGAGGAGAGACCCAGTACTTC
>TRBD1|TRBV9|TRBJ2-2|-
CASSARGPELFF
TGTGCCAGCAGCGCTAGGGGGCCTGAGCTGTTTTTT
>-|TRBV6-1|TRBJ2-7|-
CASRRGEGPYEQYF
TGTGCCAGCAGAAGGGGGGAGGGCCCCTACGAGCAGTACTTC
>-|TRBV19|TRBJ2-3|-
CASSIDPSSSTDTQYF
TGTGCCAGTAGTATAGATCCTAGCTCTAGCACAGATACGCAGTATTTT
>-|TRBV6-6|TRBJ1-5|-
CASSYAGGGNQPQHF
TGTGCCAGCAGTTACGCGGGGGGCGGCAATCAGCCCCAGCATTTT
>-|TRBV21-1|TRBJ2-7|-
CAINPGTSGTKGYEQYF
TGTGCCATCAACCCCGGGACTAGCGGGACCAAAGGCTACGAGCAGTACTTC
>TRBD2|TRBV18|TRBJ2-1|-
CASSQLSGTAGLEQFF
TGTGCCAGCTCACAACTTAGCGGGACCGCTGGATTAGAGCAGTTCTTC
>-|TRBV27|TRBJ2-3|-
CASSRADTQYF
TGTGCCAGCAGCCGCGCAGATACGCAGTATTTT
>TRBD2|TRBV7-9|TRBJ2-5|-
CASSLETSGTQETQYF
TGTGCCAGCAGCTTAGAGACTAGCGGGACCCAAGAGACCCAGTACTTC
>TRBD2|TRBV4-1|TRBJ2-3|-
CASSQDGAGAGTDTQYF
TGCGCCAGCAGCCAAGATGGAGCGGGAGCTGGCACAGATACGCAGTATTTT
>-|TRBV7-2|TRBJ2-3|-
CASSSSTWDTQYF
TGTGCCAGCAGCTCCTCGACTTGGGATACGCAGTATTTT
>-|TRBV27|TRBJ2-3|-
CASSLAGQLTDTQYF
TGTGCCAGCAGTTTAGCCGGACAACTCACAGATACGCAGTATTTT
>-|TRBV5-1|TRBJ2-1|-
CASSSLSEVGEQFF
TGCGCCAGCAGCTCCCTTTCGGAGGTGGGTGAGCAGTTCTTC